This T cell receptor beta chain was sequenced during a study of cytomegalovirus exposure and HLA in healthy donors (dated by TCRdb to 2015 to 2018). Looking at the study overall: A later analysis indicated that the 95 to 150 validation repertoires were generated on the platform also employed for the roughly 730 repertoires of the first cohort. Besides the first cohort of roughly 660 subjects, a separate validation cohort made up of over a hundred different subjects was used. The study combined high-throughput TCR immunosequencing, statistical association of individual TCRs with disease status, and machine learning to predict cytomegalovirus infection status. The aim of the study was to test whether cataloging public T cell receptors could identify signatures of past pathogen exposure.

Broad study findings and their caveats: Most TCR sequences were seen in very few donors, while some public TCRs were found in many individuals. The study listed 150 to 200 TCR beta chains as associated with cytomegalovirus. The classifier was reported to diagnose cytomegalovirus status with high specificity and sensitivity in both the original and validation cohorts. The validation cohort had no HLA typing available for a later analysis, so co-occurrence within that cohort was assessed over all 120 or so repertoires. The authors suggested that the approach could potentially be generalized to other disease states and immunological phenotypes. In vitro tests confirmed that a few of the cytomegalovirus-associated TCR beta chains recognize cytomegalovirus antigens. Subsequent analysis determined that TCRs grouped into clusters in the first cohort also showed a tendency toward co-occurrence across the 120 or so validation repertoires, and about 93% of cluster scores exceeded 0.

The library was generated by the immunoSEQ multiplex PCR assay. Turning to the authors' computational methods: A statistical classification framework was developed to diagnose cytomegalovirus status using the catalog of TCR beta chain sequences. The clones in this table, taken by TCRdb from immuneACCESS, are in-frame only. Not every clone is retained; where verified, under half of the shortfall comes from an unresolved V gene, and the cause of the rest is unknown. Clone size and V and J calls were adopted from that table, with D and trimming inferred from the DNA. Across this sample there are 110,000 or so clones, with 88% seen only once. 1.5% to 2% of the sample comes from the top ten. CDR1 and CDR2 are drawn from the germline V gene: LGHNA, YNFKEQ. The CDR3 covers 13 residues, taking in both the cysteine and the phenylalanine. Only the CDR3 DNA is retained, 39 bases long and in frame from the first base. V sheds 0 bases and J sheds 3 bases, leaving 6 bases between their ends.

Separate from the roughly 650-subject first cohort, the validation cohort of some 130 subjects was the group to which the donors belonged. A word on this clone: Its binding antigen is unknown. No base quality values were provided; no much bigger clone lies one nucleotide off.

The rearrangement combines TRBV4-2 with TRBJ2-7; matching of 6 bases hints at TRBD2 as the D gene. The receptor was isolated from a man between 18 and 29 years old in good health and CMV-seronegative. The sample consisted of PBMCs. The bases are TGTGCCAGCAGCCAAGAGCGGGGCTACGAGCAGTACTTC. The resulting protein is CASSQERGYEQYF.